The 30 T cell receptor beta chains given below trace back to one sample, sequenced in a study of blood T cell repertoires in COVID-19. The table came from immunoSEQ multiplex PCR; TCRdb's copy has only in-frame clones and leaves some out. The repertoire has fewer than 500,000 clones, about 90% of them found once; the top ten carry approximately 1.2%. The sample taken for sequencing was PBMCs or T cells enriched from blood (not recorded which). The receptors originated from a man under 40 who had recovered from COVID-19.

This sequence joins TRBV5-6 and TRBJ2-7; D is possibly TRBD2 (5 bases). The germline CDR1 and CDR2 sequences are SGHDT and YYEEEE. Trimming took off 4 bases at V and 2 bases at J, with 13 bases between the two ends. This CDR3 contains 14 residues. The DNA of the CDR3 is TGTGCCAGCAGCCCGGATTGGAGGACCTACGAGCAGTACTTC. Its protein is CASSPDWRTYEQYF.

The chain recombines TRBV7-9 with TRBJ1-1; D possibly corresponds to TRBD1 (5 bases). V lost 7 bases to trimming and J lost 2 bases, with 14 bases between them. The CDR3 length is 14 residues. In germline, CDR1 is SEHNR, CDR2 FQNEAQ (reference sequence). DNA for the CDR3: TGTGCCAGCAACCGTTACGGGGGTAACACTGAAGCTTTCTTT. This encodes CASNRYGGNTEAFF.

The chain couples TRBV6-6 to TRBJ1-2; D might be TRBD1 (6 bases). CDR3 size: 15 residues. The germline V and J ends were trimmed by 0 bases and 5 bases, with 13 bases remaining between them. Looked up from germline, CDR1 is MNHNY and CDR2 is SVGAGI (reference sequence). CDR3 sequence (DNA): TGTGCCAGCAGTTACTCGATGGACAGCCTATATGGCTACACCTTC. Translating gives CASSYSMDSLYGYTF.

The chain carries TRBV19 and TRBJ2-2; TRBD2 matches 9 bases. Germline-derived CDR1 and CDR2 are LNHDA and SQIVND (reference sequence). Trimming removed 7 bases from V and 2 bases from J; junction bases left unmatched: 8. There are 16 residues in the CDR3. The CDR3 coding sequence is TGTGCCAGTAAGGAGCGGGGGGTAGGAAACACCGGGGAGCTGTTTTTT. Protein: CASKERGVGNTGELFF.

This rearrangement joins TRBV2 to TRBJ1-4, with D perhaps matching TRBD1 (5 bases). Trimming shortened V by 3 bases and J by 8 bases, and 16 bases separated the two germline ends. The germline gives CDR1 SNHLY, CDR2 FYNNEI. The CDR3 is made up of 15 amino acids. The CDR3 nucleotides read TGTGCCAGCAGTGATGAGGCAGGGAGGAGAGAAAAACTGTTTTTT. Translating it yields CASSDEAGRREKLFF.

The chain couples TRBV19 to TRBJ1-6, with TRBD1 as a possible D gene (5 bases). The germline V and J ends were trimmed by 3 bases and 0 bases, with 21 bases remaining between them. The CDR3 sequence is 20 residues long. Germline V gives CDR1 LNHDA, CDR2 SQIVND (reference sequence). The CDR3 nucleotides are TGTGCCAGTAGTATCGGCGACAGCCTGGCGCGCGGCTCCTATAATTCACCCCTCCACTTT. This gives the protein CASSIGDSLARGSYNSPLHF.

The V and J genes are TRBV4-1 and TRBJ1-1; D call uncertain. This CDR3 has 13 amino acids. The V gene lost 4 bases and the J gene lost 2 bases, with 8 bases spanning the gap. Germline V gene lookup returns CDR1 MGHRA and CDR2 YSYEKL. The CDR3 protein is CASSPGSNTEAFF. CDR3 in DNA: TGCGCCAGCAGCCCGGGATCCAACACTGAAGCTTTCTTT.

The chain recombines TRBV10-3 with TRBJ1-1, with D perhaps matching TRBD1 (5 bases). Looked up from germline, CDR1 is ENHRY and CDR2 is SYGVKD. The CDR3 length is 14 residues. Trimming took 3 bases from V and 1 from J, leaving 9 bases between them. This chain's CDR3 is CAISDQGRNTEAFF. The CDR3 nucleotides are TGTGCCATCAGTGATCAGGGTAGGAACACTGAAGCTTTCTTT.

In its sample, this clone was seen once. This chain uses TRBV7-8 with TRBJ1-1; 8 bases align to TRBD1. This CDR3 is 14 amino acids long. Losses at the gene ends were 1 base for V and 3 bases for J; bases not matched to a gene: 1. The germline CDR1 and CDR2 sequences are SGHVS and FQNEAQ. Here the CDR3 DNA reads TGTGCCAGCAGCTTAGTGACAGGGGACACTGAAGCTTTCTTT. It codes for CASSLVTGDTEAFF.

The CDR3: CASSQGGWGNYNEQFF. The CDR3 nucleotides read TGTGCCAGCAGTCAGGGAGGGTGGGGTAACTACAATGAGCAGTTCTTC. V usage is TRBV3-1 (or the pseudogene TRBV3-2) and J usage is TRBJ2-1; 7 bases are a match to TRBD2. This CDR3 has 16 residues. V was pared by 6 bases and J by 3 bases, with 11 bases of the junction left unmatched. Per the germline V gene, CDR1 is LGHDT and CDR2 is YNNKEL (reference sequence).

V and J are TRBV4-2 and TRBJ2-7; D possibly corresponds to TRBD1 (8 bases). The CDR3 runs to 16 residues. The germline V gene has CDR1 LGHNA and CDR2 YNFKEQ. V lost 2 bases, J lost 1 base, and 15 bases lay in between. This chain's CDR3 is CASSQWGGTGSYEQYF. The CDR3 nucleotides are TGTGCCAGCAGCCAATGGGGGGGGACAGGTTCCTACGAGCAGTACTTC.

This clone was observed a handful of times. The J gene is TRBJ1-6, the V gene TRBV5-6; TRBD1 might be the D (6 bases). Between the trimmed V and J ends, which lost 2 bases and 7 bases, there was a span of 13 bases. Germline V gives CDR1 SGHDT, CDR2 YYEEEE. This CDR3 contains 15 residues. CDR3 sequence: CASSFQYRENSPLHF. The CDR3 DNA follows: TGTGCCAGCAGCTTCCAATACAGGGAGAATTCACCCCTCCACTTT.

This clone was counted a single time. The chain has TRBV4-3 and TRBJ1-2; D unclear. The CDR3 loop spans 14 amino acids. CDR1 and CDR2 (germline): LGHNA, YSLEER. Trimming shortened V by 4 bases and J by 4 bases, and 13 bases separated the two germline ends. The CDR3 nucleotides read TGCGCCAGCAGCCCGGCCGGGATCGTCTATGGCTACACCTTC. Its translation: CASSPAGIVYGYTF.

The chain recombines TRBV10-1 with TRBJ2-7; 9 nucleotides align to TRBD1. Germline values: CDR1 WNHNN, CDR2 SYGVQD (reference sequence). Losses at the gene ends were 3 bases for V and 1 base for J; bases not matched to a gene: 4. The CDR3 covers 15 residues. DNA of the CDR3: TGCGCCAGCAGTGATGGTGGACAGGGGTCCTACGAGCAGTACTTC. This encodes CASSDGGQGSYEQYF.

The chain joins TRBV5-1 to TRBJ2-3; 8 nucleotides align to TRBD1. Germline V gene sequence: CDR1 SGHRS, CDR2 YFSETQ. The trim removed 0 bases at V and 3 bases at J, leaving 6 bases unmatched. The CDR3 is 16 amino acids. CDR3 residues: CASSLVGQGATDTQYF. Written as DNA, the CDR3 is TGCGCCAGCAGCTTGGTAGGGCAGGGGGCAACAGATACGCAGTATTTT. Full variable domain (outside the CDR3, taken from reference TRBV5-1 and TRBJ2-3): KAGVTQTPRYLIKTRGQQVTLSCSPISGHRSVSWYQQTPGQGLQFLFEYFSETQRNKGNFPGRFSGRQFSNSRSEMNVSTLELGDSALYLCASSLVGQGATDTQYFGPGTRLTVL.

V and J are TRBV4-1 and TRBJ1-5; D gene ambiguous. This CDR3 comprises 14 residues. V was trimmed by 0 bases and J by 2 bases, leaving 5 bases between them. Germline V gene lookup returns CDR1 MGHRA and CDR2 YSYEKL. The CDR3: CASSQERGNQPQHF. For the CDR3, the DNA is TGCGCCAGCAGCCAAGAGCGCGGCAATCAGCCCCAGCATTTT.

The rearrangement links TRBV9 to TRBJ1-2; 7 bases map to TRBD1. Germline V gives CDR1 SGDLS, CDR2 YYNGEE. This CDR3 comprises 16 residues. Unmatched junction bases numbered 11, after V lost 4 bases and J lost 2 bases. The CDR3 coding sequence is TGTGCCAGCAGCTCCCTTGGGATGGGACAGAACTATGGCTACACCTTC. This gives the protein CASSSLGMGQNYGYTF.

The DNA for the CDR3 is TGTGCCAGCTCCGGCGGGCCCTCCTACGAGCAGTACTTC. Its protein is CASSGGPSYEQYF. V and J are TRBV13 and TRBJ2-7, with D perhaps TRBD2 (5 bases). Germline V lookup: CDR1 PRHDT, CDR2 FYEKMQ (reference sequence). The CDR3 is 13 amino acids. Trimming pared 8 bases from V and 0 bases from J, leaving 11 bases between.

This clone came up once. This rearrangement joins TRBV21-1 to TRBJ2-7; the table's D call of TRBD1 was not tested on the DNA. TRBV21-1 is a pseudogene. There are 16 residues in the CDR3. CDR3 nucleotides: TGTGCCAGCAGCAGTGGGGGGGACAGGGTGAGGAACGAGCAGTACTTC. The encoded protein is CASSSGGDRVRNEQYF.

The gene calls are TRBV7-8 and TRBJ2-7; perhaps TRBD2 as D (5 bases). Germline-derived CDR1 and CDR2 are SGHVS and FQNEAQ. The length of the CDR3 is 15 residues. Deletions cut 7 bases from V and 1 base from J, with 17 bases between. The CDR3 nucleotides are TGTGCCAGCACGCTCAAGGAGGCTCTATCCTACGAGCAGTACTTC. Its translation is CASTLKEALSYEQYF. Full variable domain (remainder filled in from reference TRBV7-8 and TRBJ2-7): GAGVSQSPRYKVAKRGQDVALRCDPISGHVSLFWYQQALGQGPEFLTYFQNEAQLDKSGLPSDRFFAERPEGSVSTLKIQRTQQEDSAVYLCASTLKEALSYEQYFGPGTRLTVT.

The CDR3 bases are TGTGCCAGCAGTTCTCAGGTGAACACTGAAGCTTTCTTT. Amino acid sequence: CASSSQVNTEAFF. The rearrangement links TRBV7-9 to TRBJ1-1; D gene ambiguous. Trimming took 6 bases from V and 0 from J, leaving 8 bases between them. In germline, CDR1 is SEHNR, CDR2 FQNEAQ (reference sequence). This CDR3 region has 13 residues.

DNA for the CDR3: TGCGCCAGCAGCGAGATCCTTCTAGCTTCGCACACAGATACGCAGTATTTT. This translates into CASSEILLASHTDTQYF. The rearrangement links TRBV5-1 to TRBJ2-3, with a weak D call TRBD2 (5 bases). The CDR3 has 17 residues. The V and J ends lost 4 bases and 2 bases respectively, with 20 bases between them. CDR1 SGHRS and CDR2 YFSETQ come from the germline V gene.

This clone was seen many times. The chain carries TRBV12-3 or TRBV12-4 and TRBJ1-6, with TRBD1 matching over 8 bases. Trimming removed 6 bases from V and 8 bases from J; junction bases left unmatched: 3. The CDR3 extends over 13 amino acids. The CDR3 DNA follows: TGTGCCAGCAGGGCGACAGGGGATTCACCCCTCCACTTT. Translating it yields CASRATGDSPLHF.

J is TRBJ2-1 and V is TRBV5-4; a weak D match, TRBD1 (5 bases). Germline V gene data show CDR1 as SGHNT and CDR2 as YYREEE (reference sequence). V was trimmed by 3 bases and J by 4 bases, leaving 11 bases between them. CDR3 size: 14 residues. CDR3 sequence reads: CASSSLDSYNEQFF. The DNA of the CDR3 is TGTGCCAGCAGCTCCTTAGACAGTTACAATGAGCAGTTCTTC.

This clone was seen only once. The chain is built from TRBV7-2 and TRBJ2-4; tentative D call: TRBD2 (7 bases). The germline gives CDR1 SGHTA, CDR2 FQGNSA. The germline V and J ends were trimmed by 6 bases and 2 bases, with 20 bases remaining between them. CDR3 size: 17 residues. In DNA, the CDR3 is TGTGCCAGCAGTCGGCGGGGGCTAGAATACTCCAAAAACATTCAGTACTTC. Residues: CASSRRGLEYSKNIQYF.

The chain joins TRBV24-1 to TRBJ2-3; 9 nucleotides match TRBD2. The germline V gene encodes CDR1 KGHDR and CDR2 SFDVKD. The CDR3 spans 13 residues. J lost 6 bases, V lost 7 bases, and 4 bases had no gene match. CDR3 sequence (DNA): TGTGCCACCAGCGCGGGGGGGTTTGATACGCAGTATTTT. Residues: CATSAGGFDTQYF.

The chain couples TRBV21-1 to TRBJ2-1; the table's D call, TRBD2, has no DNA check behind it. TRBV21-1 has pseudogene status. This CDR3 region has 15 residues. As DNA, the CDR3 is TGTGCCAGCAGCAAAGCGCTCCCTAGCGGCAATGAGCAGTTCTTC. As protein: CASSKALPSGNEQFF.

The V and J genes are TRBV27 and TRBJ2-1; TRBD1 matches at 7 bases. The CDR3 sequence is 16 residues long. Trimming at V came to 5 bases and at J to 0 bases, leaving 7 bases not matched to a gene. Germline V gene sequence: CDR1 MNHEY, CDR2 SMNVEV (reference sequence). This CDR3 is CASSMTGLSSYNEQFF. DNA of the CDR3: TGTGCCAGCAGTATGACAGGGTTGAGCTCCTACAATGAGCAGTTCTTC.

The rearrangement joins TRBV4-1 to TRBJ2-4, with D perhaps TRBD2 (6 bases). V was shortened by 0 bases and J by 0 bases, with 9 bases between the two germline ends. CDR1 MGHRA and CDR2 YSYEKL come from the germline V gene. The CDR3 sequence is 16 residues long. In DNA, the CDR3 is TGCGCCAGCAGCCAAGAGGGCGGGGTAGCCAAAAACATTCAGTACTTC. Residues: CASSQEGGVAKNIQYF.

The rearrangement joins TRBV7-9 to TRBJ1-2, with D perhaps matching TRBD1 (6 bases). Germline V gene data show CDR1 as SEHNR and CDR2 as FQNEAQ (reference sequence). Trimming took 4 bases from V and 10 from J, leaving 16 bases between them. The CDR3 runs to 13 residues. This chain's CDR3 is CASSSTSTGSYTF. CDR3 DNA sequence: TGTGCCAGCAGCTCAACATCGACAGGATCCTACACCTTC.